A selection of T cell receptor beta chains follows, all from one sample in a study of shared clonotypes between healthy human individuals. Sequencing was performed with immunoSEQ multiplex PCR; in TCRdb, only in-frame clones are kept and a portion is missing. The table records roughly 500,000 clones, around 73% of them present only once. Sequencing was performed on PBMCs. The receptors were gathered from a woman aged 40 to 55 in good health. Some clones in this sample may be carry-over from other donors' samples. Both conserved end residues are part of each CDR3. The D gene is left open where the match is weak.

len	j_gene	d_gene	v_gene	CDR3nt	CDR3aa
16	TRBJ2-7	NA	TRBV5-6	TGTGCCAGCAGCGGGACCTCTCGCGGCAACCCCTACGAGCAGTACTTC	CASSGTSRGNPYEQYF
17	TRBJ2-7	TRBD2	TRBV28	TGTGCCAGCAAATGGGGACTAGCGGAGATTAGCTCCTACGAGCAGTACTTC	CASKWGLAEISSYEQYF
14	TRBJ2-1	NA	TRBV29-1	TGCAGCGTTGAAGTACAGGCGGCATTCACTGAGCAGTTCTTC	CSVEVQAAFTEQFF
16	TRBJ2-6	NA	TRBV4-2	TGTGCCAGCAGCCAAGATCTCCGAGCTGGGGCCAACGTCCTGACTTTC	CASSQDLRAGANVLTF
12	TRBJ2-5	NA	TRBV5-4	TGTGCCAGCCGGGCAGGGCAAGAGACCCAGTACTTC	CASRAGQETQYF
16	TRBJ2-2	TRBD2	TRBV7-2	TGTGCCAGCAGCCATAGACTAGCGGGAGACACCGGGGAGCTGTTTTTT	CASSHRLAGDTGELFF
15	TRBJ1-4	TRBD1	TRBV2	TGTGCCAGCAGTTATACCGGGACAGCTAATGAAAAACTGTTTTTT	CASSYTGTANEKLFF
14	TRBJ1-4	NA	TRBV30	TGTGCCTGGAGTGTAGGGGGAGGGGGTGAAAAACTGTTTTTT	CAWSVGGGGEKLFF
15	TRBJ1-2	TRBD1	TRBV11-3	TGTGCCAGCAGCCTCCAGGACAGGGCGCCCTATGGCTACACCTTC	CASSLQDRAPYGYTF
16	TRBJ2-1	NA	TRBV10-3	TGTGCCATCAGTGAGGGAGGGGACACCTCGTACAATGAGCAGTTCTTC	CAISEGGDTSYNEQFF
12	TRBJ2-1	NA	TRBV2	TGTGCCAGCAGTGAAGGCTTCAATGAGCAGTTCTTC	CASSEGFNEQFF
19	TRBJ2-1	TRBD2	TRBV4-2	TGTGCCAGCACCCAAAAGAGGACTAGCGGGAAACGGTACGGCAATGAGCAGTTCTTC	CASTQKRTSGKRYGNEQFF
13	TRBJ2-5	TRBD1	TRBV6-1	TGTGCCAGTAGGACAGGGTATGAAGAGACCCAGTACTTC	CASRTGYEETQYF
13	TRBJ2-3	NA	TRBV2	TGTGCCAGCAGTCGGGACTTGGCGGATACGCAGTATTTT	CASSRDLADTQYF
14	TRBJ2-7	TRBD2	TRBV7-8	TGTGCCAGCAGCCTCACTAGCGGGAGTGACGAGCAGTACTTC	CASSLTSGSDEQYF
14	TRBJ1-2	NA	TRBV6-5	TGTGCCAGCAGTTCAGACAAGTCCGGGGGTGGCTACACCTTC	CASSSDKSGGGYTF
15	TRBJ2-6	TRBD1	TRBV6-5	TGTGCCAGCAGTTACGGACAGGGGGCCTCCAACGTCCTGACTTTC	CASSYGQGASNVLTF